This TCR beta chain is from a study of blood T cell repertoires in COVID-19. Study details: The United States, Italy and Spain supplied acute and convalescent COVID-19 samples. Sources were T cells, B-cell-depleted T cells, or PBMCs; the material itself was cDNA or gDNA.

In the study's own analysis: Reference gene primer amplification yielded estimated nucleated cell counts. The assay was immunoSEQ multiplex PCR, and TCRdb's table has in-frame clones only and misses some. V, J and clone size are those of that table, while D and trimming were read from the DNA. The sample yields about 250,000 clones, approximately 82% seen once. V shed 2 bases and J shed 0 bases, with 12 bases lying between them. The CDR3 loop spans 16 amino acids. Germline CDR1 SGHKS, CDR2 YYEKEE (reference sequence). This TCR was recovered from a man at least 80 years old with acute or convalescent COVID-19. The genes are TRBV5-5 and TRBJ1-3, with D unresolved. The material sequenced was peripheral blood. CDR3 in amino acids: CASSFSPRISGNTIYF. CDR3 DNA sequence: TGTGCCAGCAGCTTTTCCCCGCGTATCTCTGGAAACACCATATATTTT.